This entry lists 3 T cell receptor beta chains sequenced from one sample in a study of CD8+CD57+ T cells in acquired aplastic anemia. Genomic DNA acted as the template from which TCR beta VDJ combination and CDR3 sequence profiling were carried out. TCRdb reprocessed the reads via MiXCR and lists one record per CDR3 protein. This sample has about 75,000 distinct CDR3 sequences, with around 70% found just once. Individuals selected for sequencing had exhibited CD8+CD57+ cell expansion on flow cytometry. Sequenced sample: sorted CD4+, CD8+, or CD8+CD57+ T cells (not recorded which) from PBMCs. The source of these receptors is a human donor with aplastic anemia.

This chain joins TRBV7-9 and TRBJ2-7, with 8 bases matching TRBD2. V lost 2 bases to trimming and J lost 2 bases; unmatched junction nucleotides: 2. The germline gives CDR1 SEHNR, CDR2 FQNEAQ (reference sequence). The CDR3 has 14 residues. CDR3 in amino acids: CASSLTSGAYEQYF. CDR3 nucleotide sequence: TGTGCCAGCAGCTTAACTAGCGGAGCCTACGAGCAGTACTTC.

Comment on this clonotype: Mismatch with germline at one junction end may stem from a read error. The rearrangement uses TRBV9 and TRBJ1-3; D is ambiguous. Germline V gives CDR1 SGDLS, CDR2 YYNGEE. The CDR3 loop spans 10 amino acids. The chain's CDR3 is CASRDNTIYF. The CDR3 nucleotides are TGTGCCAGCAGGGATAACACCATATACTTT.

The chain links TRBV7-9 to TRBJ2-7, with 7 bases aligning to TRBD2. V lost 4 bases and J lost 6; bases outside the gene matches: 3. This CDR3 is 12 amino acids long. The germline V gene has CDR1 SEHNR and CDR2 FQNEAQ (reference sequence). The CDR3 sequence is CASSSRGGEQYF. CDR3 sequence (DNA): TGTGCCAGCAGCTCCCGCGGGGGCGAGCAGTACTTC. Looking up the rest from reference TRBV7-9 and TRBJ2-7 gives the full variable domain: DTGVSQNPRHKITKRGQNVTFRCDPISEHNRLYWYRQTLGQGPEFLTYFQNEAQLEKSRLLSDRFSAERPKGSFSTLEIQRTEQGDSAMYLCASSSRGGEQYFGPGTRLTVT.